This T cell receptor beta chain was documented in a study of cytomegalovirus exposure and HLA in healthy donors. Study-level results: A missense variant in DCLRE1C was later tied to TCR beta V- and J-gene trimming.

Worth noting for this clone: Its matching antigen is unknown.

Vbeta (60) and Jbeta (13) primers were used in the PCR. Profiling relied on immunoSEQ multiplex PCR, and the TCRdb table lists in-frame clones only, not all of them. The data contain about 150,000 clones, roughly 88% of them singletons. Germline values: CDR1 LNHDA, CDR2 SQIVND (reference sequence). V was shortened by 5 bases and J by 4 bases, with 11 bases between the two germline ends. The CDR3 runs to 14 residues. Healthy bone marrow donors formed the donor group. The clonotype originates from a boy between 2 and 15 years old in good health and CMV-seronegative. The gene calls are TRBV19 and TRBJ2-2; a possible D gene is TRBD2 (5 bases). Material: PBMCs. CDR3 DNA sequence: TGTGCCAGTAGTCCGCTAGCCTTCACCGGGGAGCTGTTTTTT. Its protein is CASSPLAFTGELFF.